This T cell receptor beta chain was recorded in a study of cytomegalovirus exposure and HLA in healthy donors. The PCR had 60 Vbeta and 13 Jbeta primers. Libraries were prepared by immunoSEQ multiplex PCR; TCRdb keeps only in-frame clonotypes and omits some of them. In total, the table holds under 250,000 clones. CDR1 is MNHNS and CDR2 is SASEGT in the germline V gene. The V and J ends lost 3 bases and 0 bases respectively, with 6 bases between them. CDR3 size: 13 residues. This TCR derives from a girl aged 2 to 10 in good health and CMV-seropositive. This rearrangement joins TRBV6-1 to TRBJ2-7; D uncertain. Sequencing was done on a sample of PBMCs. The CDR3 loop is CASSDRPSYEQYF. In nucleotides, the CDR3 is TGTGCCAGCAGTGACAGGCCCTCCTACGAGCAGTACTTC.